This T cell receptor beta chain was sequenced for a study of blood T cell repertoires in COVID-19. Across the whole study: Acute and convalescent COVID-19 samples came from the United States, Italy and Spain.

In the authors' workflow: Reference gene primer amplification gave nucleated cell count estimates. Using immunoSEQ multiplex PCR, the repertoire was profiled, and TCRdb retains in-frame clones only, with some absent. V and J calls and clone size are those listed in that table; D and trimming were worked out from the DNA. Among 150,000 to 200,000 clones, roughly 86% were seen once, and the ten largest hold about 2.7%. The sequenced material came from peripheral blood. This TCR was sampled from a man between 35 and 55 years old with active or convalescent COVID-19.

The CDR3: CASSFGDRGAEAFF. CDR3 sequence (DNA): TGTGCCAGCAGCTTCGGTGACAGGGGGGCTGAAGCTTTCTTT. V usage is TRBV5-5 and J usage is TRBJ1-1; the match to TRBD1 covers 9 bases. V was clipped by 2 bases and J by 6 bases; unmatched bases: 5. The CDR3 consists of 14 residues. Germline-derived CDR1 and CDR2 are SGHKS and YYEKEE (reference sequence). The variable domain in full, completed from reference TRBV5-5 and TRBJ1-1, reads DAGVTQSPTHLIKTRGQQVTLRCSPISGHKSVSWYQQVLGQGPQFIFQYYEKEERGRGNFPDRFSARQFPNYSSELNVNALLLGDSALYLCASSFGDRGAEAFFGQGTRLTVV.